A selection of T cell receptor beta chains follows, all from one sample in a study of blood T cells in healthy people across ages. MiXCR was run by TCRdb on the 5' RACE reads, yielding one entry per CDR3 protein. Here the sample spans about 640,000 distinct CDR3 sequences, around 43% being singletons. The sample taken for sequencing was blood. The receptors stem from a man at least 80 years old in good health. The CDR3 runs from the conserved cysteine through the conserved F or W. A D gene is named only where the DNA matches it firmly. For some rows the clone size is stated as once, few or many, or as a class when expanded; others skip it.

J	size	V	D	CDR3	DNA
TRBJ2-3	.	TRBV5-6	.	CASSGRGSDTQYF	TGTGCCAGCAGCGGCCGGGGTTCAGATACGCAGTATTTT
TRBJ2-1	.	TRBV7-2	TRBD2	CASSLKTSGRFDGQFF	TGTGCCAGCAGCCTTAAAACTAGCGGGAGGTTCGATGGGCAGTTCTTC
TRBJ1-2	once	TRBV5-1	TRBD1	CASSLTGADYGYTF	TGCGCCAGCAGCTTGACAGGGGCGGACTATGGCTACACCTTC
TRBJ1-2	.	TRBV7-6	.	CASSLAAGVGYTF	TGTGCCAGCAGCTTAGCGGCAGGGGTCGGCTACACCTTC
TRBJ2-4	few	TRBV6-2/TRBV6-3	.	CASTHAPKNIQYF	TGTGCCAGCACTCACGCCCCCAAAAACATTCAGTACTTC
TRBJ2-1	.	TRBV4-1	.	CASSQGRGWDEQFF	TGCGCCAGCAGCCAAGGCCGAGGGTGGGATGAGCAGTTCTTC
TRBJ2-4	many	TRBV4-3	TRBD2	CASSPTSGGPSAKNIQYF	TGCGCCAGCAGCCCGACTAGCGGGGGGCCTTCGGCCAAAAACATTCAGTACTTC
TRBJ1-2	.	TRBV9	.	CASSGAGGGYTF	TGTGCCAGCAGCGGGGCAGGTGGTGGCTACACCTTC
TRBJ2-5	many	TRBV5-6	TRBD2	CASSLALAGGPQETQYF	TGTGCCAGCAGCTTGGCCCTAGCGGGAGGGCCCCAAGAGACCCAGTACTTC
TRBJ1-1	.	TRBV29-1	TRBD1	CSVEDLYRGNTEAFF	TGCAGCGTTGAAGATCTCTACAGGGGGAACACTGAAGCTTTCTTT
TRBJ2-5	.	TRBV7-3	.	CASSIGRRMAQETQYF	TGTGCCAGCAGCATCGGTCGCCGGATGGCCCAAGAGACCCAGTACTTC
TRBJ2-7	many	TRBV10-1	.	CASSESLGGEQYF	TGCGCCAGCAGTGAGTCACTCGGCGGCGAGCAGTACTTC
TRBJ1-1	.	TRBV19	.	CASSSRQDKAFF	TGTGCCAGTAGTTCCCGACAGGATAAAGCTTTCTTT
TRBJ2-1	.	TRBV6-2/TRBV6-3	TRBD1	CASKRQGASNEQFF	TGTGCCAGCAAACGCCAGGGGGCAAGCAATGAGCAGTTCTTC
TRBJ2-1	.	TRBV6-5	TRBD2	CASSYSTSGINEQFF	TGTGCCAGCAGTTACTCGACTAGCGGGATCAATGAGCAGTTCTTC
TRBJ2-5	.	TRBV6-4	.	CASPQHATQETQYF	TGTGCCAGTCCGCAACACGCCACCCAAGAGACCCAGTACTTC
TRBJ1-1	.	TRBV12-3/TRBV12-4	.	CASRRQSKAEAFF	TGTGCCAGCAGGCGACAGTCCAAGGCTGAAGCTTTCTTT
TRBJ1-2	few	TRBV9	.	CASSVGGGAGYGYTF	TGTGCCAGCAGCGTAGGAGGGGGGGCAGGGTATGGCTACACCTTC
TRBJ2-7	few	TRBV13	TRBD1	CASSLVSGTGGYEQYF	TGTGCCAGCAGCTTAGTATCCGGGACAGGGGGCTACGAGCAGTACTTC
TRBJ2-7	.	TRBV7-9	.	CASSTVASYEQYF	TGTGCCAGCAGTACAGTAGCCTCCTACGAGCAGTACTTC
TRBJ2-1	.	TRBV28	TRBD2	CASSLGASGYLTHSSYNEQFF	TGTGCCAGCAGTTTAGGGGCTAGCGGGTATTTGACCCATAGCTCCTACAATGAGCAGTTCTTC
TRBJ2-5	.	TRBV11-2	TRBD2	CASRERLASYNEQYF	TGTGCCAGCAGGGAGAGACTAGCATCGTACAATGAGCAGTACTTC
TRBJ1-6	.	TRBV27	.	CASSLYRALSNSPLHF	TGTGCCAGCAGTTTATACCGGGCCCTCTCCAACTCACCCCTCCACTTT
TRBJ1-2	few	TRBV7-6	.	CASSPEEGYGYTF	TGTGCCAGCAGCCCGGAGGAGGGCTATGGCTACACCTTC
TRBJ2-7	few	TRBV6-2/TRBV6-3	.	CASSPGGQPISYEQYF	TGTGCCAGCAGCCCTGGTGGACAGCCCATCTCCTACGAGCAGTACTTC
TRBJ2-5	once	TRBV3-1	TRBD1	CASSRGQGNNEQYF	TGTGCCAGCAGCCGGGGACAGGGGAACAATGAGCAGTACTTC
TRBJ1-4	few	TRBV12-3/TRBV12-4	TRBD1	CASSRDSRYEKLFF	TGTGCCAGCAGTAGGGACAGTCGATATGAAAAACTGTTTTTT
TRBJ1-2	.	TRBV20-1	.	CSASPGAHGYTF	TGCAGTGCTAGTCCGGGGGCCCATGGCTACACCTTC
TRBJ2-7	few	TRBV11-3	TRBD1	CASSPRQGFSYNEQYF	TGTGCCAGCAGCCCAAGACAGGGCTTCTCCTACAATGAGCAGTACTTC
TRBJ2-5	few	TRBV2	TRBD2	CASTGLAGLQETQYF	TGTGCCAGCACTGGACTAGCGGGACTACAAGAGACCCAGTACTTC
TRBJ2-1	.	TRBV6-1	TRBD1	CASRERQGLRETQFF	TGTGCCAGCAGGGAGAGACAGGGGCTTAGGGAGACCCAGTTCTTC
TRBJ2-7	.	TRBV7-7	.	CASSFSVSYEQYF	TGTGCCAGCAGCTTTTCCGTTTCCTACGAGCAGTACTTC
TRBJ2-6	.	TRBV6-2/TRBV6-3	.	CASSRPLKKVLTF	TGTGCCAGCAGTCGTCCTCTCAAAAAGGTCCTGACTTTC
TRBJ2-4	few	TRBV6-5	.	CASSSGSGAKNIQYF	TGTGCCAGCAGTTCAGGCTCAGGGGCCAAAAACATTCAGTACTTC
TRBJ2-1	.	TRBV6-2/TRBV6-3	TRBD2	CASSQTSGSTNEQFF	TGTGCCAGCAGCCAGACTAGCGGGAGCACCAATGAGCAGTTCTTC
TRBJ1-2	.	TRBV28	.	CASQTAVLYGYTF	TGTGCCAGCCAGACAGCCGTCCTTTATGGCTACACCTTC
TRBJ2-7	once	TRBV4-3	.	CASSQTTPYNEQYF	TGCGCCAGCAGCCAGACGACTCCTTACAATGAGCAGTACTTC
TRBJ2-1	.	TRBV29-1	TRBD2	CSGGTSGSRKFF	TGCAGCGGCGGGACTAGCGGGAGTCGGAAGTTCTTC
TRBJ2-3	few	TRBV20-1	.	CSAIWGGADTQYF	TGCAGTGCTATCTGGGGTGGCGCAGATACGCAGTATTTT
TRBJ2-3	.	TRBV4-2	TRBD2	CASSTGEIGLAEGSQYF	TGTGCCAGCAGCACAGGCGAGATTGGACTAGCGGAAGGATCGCAGTATTTT
TRBJ2-3	.	TRBV12-3/TRBV12-4	TRBD2	CASSSRTLGGDTQYF	TGTGCCAGCAGTTCAAGGACCCTGGGGGGGGATACGCAGTATTTT
TRBJ2-7	once	TRBV20-1	.	CSAAGHSSDEQYF	TGCAGTGCGGCCGGACATAGCTCCGACGAGCAGTACTTC
TRBJ2-5	.	TRBV7-2	TRBD2	CASSPPGLAWQETQYF	TGTGCCAGCAGCCCCCCAGGACTAGCGTGGCAAGAGACCCAGTACTTC
TRBJ2-3	.	TRBV27	TRBD1	CAISDPGQGGADTRYF	TGTGCCATTTCTGACCCGGGACAGGGAGGCGCAGATACGCGGTATTTT
TRBJ2-2	.	TRBV7-3	.	CASSPTTTTGELFF	TGTGCCAGCAGCCCTACCACTACCACCGGGGAGCTGTTTTTT
TRBJ2-3	.	TRBV28	.	CASKPHDTTDTQYF	TGTGCCAGTAAACCCCATGACACCACAGATACGCAGTATTTT
TRBJ2-1	once	TRBV6-2/TRBV6-3	TRBD2	CASNSSGKHNEQFF	TGTGCCAGCAACTCTAGCGGGAAACACAATGAGCAGTTCTTC
TRBJ2-3	.	TRBV3-1	TRBD2	CASSQQTAGTSTDTQYF	TGTGCCAGCAGCCAACAGACAGCGGGAACTAGCACAGATACGCAGTATTTT
TRBJ2-7	.	TRBV7-2	TRBD1	CASSQATGVSNEQYF	TGTGCCAGCAGCCAAGCAACAGGGGTTAGTAACGAGCAGTACTTC
TRBJ2-4	many	TRBV20-1	TRBD2	CSASISAGGPGAKNIQYF	TGCAGTGCTAGTATTTCAGCGGGGGGGCCAGGGGCCAAAAACATTCAGTACTTC
TRBJ2-4	.	TRBV6-2/TRBV6-3	.	CASQADRPFKGAKNIQYF	TGTGCCAGCCAAGCGGACAGACCCTTTAAGGGGGCCAAAAACATTCAGTACTTC
TRBJ1-2	.	TRBV20-1	.	CSTPESRGGYGYTF	TGCAGTACCCCAGAGTCGCGCGGAGGCTATGGCTACACCTTC
TRBJ1-1	.	TRBV30	TRBD1	CAWTMGQMNTEAFF	TGTGCCTGGACGATGGGACAGATGAACACTGAAGCTTTCTTT